Detailed here is one T cell receptor beta chain. The source of the sample is a study of radiation and T cells in renal cell carcinoma. Assay used: immunoSEQ multiplex PCR; TCRdb lists only in-frame clones, some missing. Of around 86,000 clones listed, approximately 86% are singletons. Time point described: blood 2 weeks post-SBRT. Treatment specified: 15 Gy SBRT to primary tumor, nephrectomy 4 weeks later. V lost 0 bases and J lost 2, with 10 bases in between. The CDR3 covers 15 residues. Germline loops: CDR1 MNHNY, CDR2 SVGAGI (reference sequence). The chain is built from TRBV6-6 and TRBJ1-1, with a tentative D call TRBD1 (6 bases). The source was blood, collected from a patient whose treatment included radiotherapy and nephrectomy. The TCR sequence derives from a woman in her fifties or sixties with renal cell carcinoma. The CDR3 DNA reads as TGTGCCAGCAGTTACTCGGGGACAACCAACACTGAAGCTTTCTTT. This translates into CASSYSGTTNTEAFF.